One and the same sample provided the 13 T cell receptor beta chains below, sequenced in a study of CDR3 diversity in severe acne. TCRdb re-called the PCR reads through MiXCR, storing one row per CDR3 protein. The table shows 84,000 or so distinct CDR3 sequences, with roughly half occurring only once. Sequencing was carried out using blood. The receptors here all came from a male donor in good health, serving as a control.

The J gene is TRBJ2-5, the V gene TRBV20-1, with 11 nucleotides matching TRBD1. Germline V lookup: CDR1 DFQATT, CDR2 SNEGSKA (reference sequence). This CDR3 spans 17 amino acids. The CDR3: CSQPRARDRGSQETQYF. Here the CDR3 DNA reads TGCAGCCAACCTAGGGCCAGGGACAGGGGGTCGCAAGAGACCCAGTACTTC.

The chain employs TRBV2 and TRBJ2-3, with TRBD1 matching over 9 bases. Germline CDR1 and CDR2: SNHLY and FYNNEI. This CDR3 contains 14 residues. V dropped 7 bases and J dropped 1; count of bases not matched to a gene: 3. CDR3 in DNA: TGTGCCAGCATGGGACAGGGCGGCACAGATACGCAGTATTTT. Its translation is CASMGQGGTDTQYF.

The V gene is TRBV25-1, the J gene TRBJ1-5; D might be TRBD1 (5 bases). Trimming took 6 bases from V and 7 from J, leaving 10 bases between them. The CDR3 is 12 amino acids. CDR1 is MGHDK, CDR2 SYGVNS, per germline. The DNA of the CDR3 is TGTGCCAGCAGCTCCAGGGTCCAGCCCCAGCATTTT. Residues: CASSSRVQPQHF.

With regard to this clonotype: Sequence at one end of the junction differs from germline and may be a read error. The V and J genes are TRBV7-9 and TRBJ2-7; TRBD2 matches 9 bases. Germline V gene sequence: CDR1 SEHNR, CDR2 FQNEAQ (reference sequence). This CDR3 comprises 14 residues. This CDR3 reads CASSLSGGTYEQYF. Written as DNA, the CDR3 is TGCGCCAGCAGCTTGAGCGGGGGGACCTACGAGCAGTACTTC.

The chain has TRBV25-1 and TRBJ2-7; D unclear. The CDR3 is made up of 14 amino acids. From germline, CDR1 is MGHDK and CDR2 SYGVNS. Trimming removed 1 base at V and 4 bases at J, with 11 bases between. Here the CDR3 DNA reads TGTGCCAGCAGTGAATCAGTGAACCTATACGAGCAGTACTTC. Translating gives CASSESVNLYEQYF.

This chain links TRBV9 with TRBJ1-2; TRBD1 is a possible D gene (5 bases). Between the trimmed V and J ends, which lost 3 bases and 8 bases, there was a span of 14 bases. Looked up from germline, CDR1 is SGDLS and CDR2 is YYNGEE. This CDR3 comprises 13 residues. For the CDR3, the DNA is TGTGCCAGCAGCGCCGGGGGTATTGTGGGCTACACCTTC. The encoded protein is CASSAGGIVGYTF.

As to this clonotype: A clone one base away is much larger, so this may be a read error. CDR3 in amino acids: CASSFAGTQYF. The CDR3 DNA is TGTGCCAGCAGTTTCGCAGGTACGCAGTATTTT. This chain connects TRBV27 to TRBJ2-3; no reliable D call. V shed 3 bases and J shed 8 bases, with 6 bases lying between them. This CDR3 contains 11 residues. CDR1 and CDR2 from the germline V gene are MNHEY and SMNVEV (reference sequence).

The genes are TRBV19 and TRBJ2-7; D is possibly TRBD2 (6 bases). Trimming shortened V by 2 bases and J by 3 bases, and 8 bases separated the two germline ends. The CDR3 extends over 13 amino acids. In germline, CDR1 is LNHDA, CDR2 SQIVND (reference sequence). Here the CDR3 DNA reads TGTGCCAGTAGTATAACGGGACTCTACGAGCAGTACTTC. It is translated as CASSITGLYEQYF.

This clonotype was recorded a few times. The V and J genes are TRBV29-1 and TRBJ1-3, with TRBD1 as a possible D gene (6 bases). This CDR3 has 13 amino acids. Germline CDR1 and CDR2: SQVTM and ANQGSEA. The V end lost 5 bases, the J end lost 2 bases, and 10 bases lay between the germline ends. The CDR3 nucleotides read TGCAGCGTTTCGGACAGTCCTGGAAACACCATATATTTT. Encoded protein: CSVSDSPGNTIYF.

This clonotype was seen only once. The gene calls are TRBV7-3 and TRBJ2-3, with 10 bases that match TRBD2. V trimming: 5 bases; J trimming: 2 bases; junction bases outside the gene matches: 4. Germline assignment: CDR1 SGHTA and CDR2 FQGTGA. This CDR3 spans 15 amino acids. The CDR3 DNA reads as TGTGCCAGCAGCGTCCTAGCGGGAGCCACAGATACGCAGTATTTT. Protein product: CASSVLAGATDTQYF.

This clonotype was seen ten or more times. The CDR3 protein is CAWSPRVTYEQYF. The CDR3 bases are TGTGCCTGGAGTCCCAGGGTCACCTACGAGCAGTACTTC. V usage is TRBV30 and J usage is TRBJ2-7; D may be TRBD1 (5 bases). Germline V lookup: CDR1 GTSNPN, CDR2 SVGIG (reference sequence). Trimming shortened V by 2 bases and J by 2 bases, and 10 bases separated the two germline ends. The CDR3 totals 13 residues. The full variable domain, completed using reference TRBV30 and TRBJ2-7, is SQTIHQWPATLVQPVGSPLSLECTVEGTSNPNLYWYRQAAGRGLQLLFYSVGIGQISSEVPQNLSASRPQDRQFILSSKKLLLSDSGFYLCAWSPRVTYEQYFGPGTRLTVT.

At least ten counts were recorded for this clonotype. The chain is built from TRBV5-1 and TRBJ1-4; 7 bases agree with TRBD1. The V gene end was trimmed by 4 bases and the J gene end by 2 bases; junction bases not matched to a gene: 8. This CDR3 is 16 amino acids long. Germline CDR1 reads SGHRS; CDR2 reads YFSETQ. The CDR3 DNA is TGCGCCAGCAGCATAGGACCGGGACAGACTAATGAAAAACTGTTTTTT. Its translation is CASSIGPGQTNEKLFF. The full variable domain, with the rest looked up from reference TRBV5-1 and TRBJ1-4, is KAGVTQTPRYLIKTRGQQVTLSCSPISGHRSVSWYQQTPGQGLQFLFEYFSETQRNKGNFPGRFSGRQFSNSRSEMNVSTLELGDSALYLCASSIGPGQTNEKLFFGSGTQLSVL.

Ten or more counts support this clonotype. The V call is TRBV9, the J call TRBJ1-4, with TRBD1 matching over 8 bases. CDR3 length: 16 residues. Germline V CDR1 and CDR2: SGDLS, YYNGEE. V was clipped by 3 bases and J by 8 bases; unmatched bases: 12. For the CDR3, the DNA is TGTGCCAGCAGCGCCTCAAAGACAGGGGTCGGGGAAAAACTGTTTTTT. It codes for CASSASKTGVGEKLFF.